This TCR beta chain originates from a study of blood T cell repertoires in COVID-19. Turning to the study itself: Some COVID-19 samples were acute and others convalescent; all came from the United States, Italy and Spain.

Methods used by the authors: Reference gene primer amplification in the assay estimated nucleated cell counts. Data came from immunoSEQ multiplex PCR; TCRdb stores just in-frame clones and leaves some out. D and trimming were read from the DNA, whereas the V and J calls and clone size are those reported in that table. The data contain over 200,000 clones, roughly 86% of them seen just once; the ten biggest clones take up roughly 2.5%. Germline loops: CDR1 LGHDT, CDR2 YNNKEL (reference sequence). CDR3 size: 13 residues. Trimming left V 4 bases short and J 4 bases short, with 10 bases between. The chain employs TRBV3-1 (or the pseudogene TRBV3-2) and TRBJ1-1; TRBD1 might be the D (5 bases). This TCR derives from an older woman with acute or convalescent COVID-19. Sequencing input: peripheral blood. The CDR3 DNA follows: TGTGCCAGCAGCCTCGGGGGAGTCACTGAAGCTTTCTTT. Translation: CASSLGGVTEAFF.